This TCR delta chain is drawn from a study of gamma-delta chains in newborns, infants, children. Study overall: Innate gammadelta T cells reportedly expand polyclonally right after birth, driven by microbial exposure, per the title.

Germline V gives CDR1 GEAIGNYY, CDR2 EKD. The CDR3 covers 21 residues. Regarding this clone: This could be a read error, since a much larger clone is one nucleotide away.

TCRdb re-called the reads through CATT. The table has roughly 10,000 delta-chain clones, about 23% seen once. Sequencing was performed on blood. The sequence was collected from a child who was a newborn, infant or young child, either healthy, febrile or measles-vaccinated (not recorded which). This sequence joins TRDV2 and TRDJ3, with TRDD3 identical over 13 bases. As DNA, the CDR3 is TGTGCCTGTGACTCTATACTGGGGGATACGCGAAATTCCTGGGACACCCGAAAGATGTTTTTC. This codes for CACDSILGDTRNSWDTRKMFF.